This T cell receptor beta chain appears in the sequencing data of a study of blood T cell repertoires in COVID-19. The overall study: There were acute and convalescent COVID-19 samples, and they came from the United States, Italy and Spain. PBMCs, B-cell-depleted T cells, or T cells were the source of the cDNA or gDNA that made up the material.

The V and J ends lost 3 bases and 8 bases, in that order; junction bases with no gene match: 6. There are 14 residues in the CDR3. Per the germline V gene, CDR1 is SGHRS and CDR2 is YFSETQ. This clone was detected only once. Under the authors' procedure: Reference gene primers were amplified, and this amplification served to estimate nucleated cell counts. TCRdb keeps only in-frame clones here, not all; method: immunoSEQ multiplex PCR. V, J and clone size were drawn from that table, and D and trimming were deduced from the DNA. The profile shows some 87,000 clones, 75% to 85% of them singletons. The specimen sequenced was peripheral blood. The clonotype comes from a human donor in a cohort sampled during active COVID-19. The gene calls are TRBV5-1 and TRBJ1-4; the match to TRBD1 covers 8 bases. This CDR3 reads CASSSTGEWEKLFF. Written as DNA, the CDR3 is TGCGCCAGCAGCTCGACAGGGGAGTGGGAAAAACTGTTTTTT. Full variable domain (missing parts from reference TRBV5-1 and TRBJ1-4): KAGVTQTPRYLIKTRGQQVTLSCSPISGHRSVSWYQQTPGQGLQFLFEYFSETQRNKGNFPGRFSGRQFSNSRSEMNVSTLELGDSALYLCASSSTGEWEKLFFGSGTQLSVL.